This T cell receptor beta chain was recovered during a study of Ad26.COV2.S vaccination and SARS-CoV-2 variants. Germline loops: CDR1 SGHTA, CDR2 FQGNSA. Trimming cost V 5 bases and J 2 bases, with 5 bases left between them. The CDR3 loop spans 12 amino acids. TCRdb's copy holds only in-frame clones and misses some; the assay was immunoSEQ multiplex PCR. The sample consists of approximately 240,000 clones, approximately 90% of them appearing once. A note on this clone: Its antigen is currently unknown.

Whole-study results and caveats: Vaccinated individuals (as opposed to placebo recipients) had higher spike-specific TCR breadth. Breadth, reportedly substantial, characterized the spike-specific CD8+ and CD4+ T cell responses after vaccination.

This sample's treatment: roughly 18 received Ad26.COV2.S at low or high dose, single or two shots; 5 received placebo; per-sample allocation not given. Vaccine and placebo recipients were sampled on day 63 after the first injection. What was given as vaccine was an Ad26 vector encoding Wuhan-strain SARS-CoV-2 spike. The chain employs TRBV7-2 and TRBJ2-3, with unresolved D. The receptor's source is a person aged 18-65 years who received the Ad26.COV2.S COVID-19 vaccine or a placebo. Sequenced here: peripheral blood, sampled in a trial of Ad26.COV2.S vaccine versus placebo. The CDR3 bases are TGTGCCAGCAGCACGCCCACAGATACGCAGTATTTT. As protein: CASSTPTDTQYF.